This TCR beta chain appears in the sequencing data of a study of tumor-infiltrating lymphocytes in primary liver carcinoma. At the level of the study: The patient population consisted of men and women between 30 and 69 years of age.

This clonotype has only a few counts. Its antigen is not known. With 7 bases removed from V and 4 bases from J, the gap between germline ends came to 14 bases. There are 15 residues in the CDR3. CDR1 and CDR2 (germline): MNHEY, SVGEGT. Study-level points and caveats: The 250 largest clones made up significantly more of tumor than blood repertoires (p = 0.039).

Alongside blood RNA obtained from unsorted whole blood, germline DNA was also extracted. No patient had received treatment, and all had chronic HBV infection. Synthesis of TCR beta cDNA was carried out from 500 ng total RNA with a constant-region primer. The TCR beta library was amplified through three nested multiplex PCR rounds in a modified ARM-PCR procedure. Both of the initial two PCR rounds ran for approximately 11 cycles and employed TRBV1-TRBV30 forward primers alongside a C-beta reverse primer. TCRdb called the multiplex PCR reads again in MiXCR, with one record for every CDR3 protein. The data contain approximately 320,000 distinct CDR3 sequences, about 50% of them singletons.

Sequenced: peripheral blood. This chain uses TRBV6-2 or TRBV6-3 with TRBJ2-6; D is perhaps TRBD2 (6 bases). The TCR originated in a woman aged 25 to 39 with primary liver carcinoma and hepatitis B virus infection. For the CDR3, the DNA is TGTGCCAGCACGGAGGGCGGCGGAGGGGCCAACGTCCTGACTTTC. Protein product: CASTEGGGGANVLTF.